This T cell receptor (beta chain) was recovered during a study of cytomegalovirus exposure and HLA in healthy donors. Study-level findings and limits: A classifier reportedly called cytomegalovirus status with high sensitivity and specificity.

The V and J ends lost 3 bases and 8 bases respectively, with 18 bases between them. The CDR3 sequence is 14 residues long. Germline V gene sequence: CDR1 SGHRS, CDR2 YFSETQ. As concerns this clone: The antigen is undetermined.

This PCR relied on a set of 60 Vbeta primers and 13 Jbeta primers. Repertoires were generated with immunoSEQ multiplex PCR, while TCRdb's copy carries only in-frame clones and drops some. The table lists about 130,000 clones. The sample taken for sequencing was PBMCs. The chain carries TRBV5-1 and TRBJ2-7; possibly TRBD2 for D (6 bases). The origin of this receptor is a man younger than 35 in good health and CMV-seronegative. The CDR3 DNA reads TGCGCCAGCAGCTGGGGGAGGAAAGGCCATCAGCAGTACTTC. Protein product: CASSWGRKGHQQYF.